One and the same sample provided the 28 T cell receptor beta chains below, sequenced in a study of blood T cell repertoires in COVID-19 (dated by TCRdb to about 2020). Receptor amplification or capture employed the immunoSEQ multiplex PCR assay. Drawn from immuneACCESS, this table holds only the in-frame rearrangements with V and J called that TCRdb kept. Clones are partly lost; checked studies trace under half to an unresolved V gene and leave the rest unexplained. This sample is represented by about 100,000 clones; 85% to 90% of them were singletons. The ten largest make up under 3% of the sample. Sequencing was done on a sample of peripheral blood. These receptors all come from a man aged 45-65 years with active or convalescent COVID-19.

V and J are TRBV5-1 and TRBJ1-1; D remains unclear. The V gene's germline CDR1 is SGHRS and CDR2 YFSETQ. V lost 0 bases to trimming and J lost 3 bases, with 9 bases between them. This CDR3 spans 14 amino acids. The CDR3 reads CASSLVPSDTEAFF. In nucleotides, the CDR3 is TGCGCCAGCAGCTTGGTCCCTTCGGACACTGAAGCTTTCTTT.

This chain connects TRBV5-4 to TRBJ1-6; TRBD1 agrees at 7 bases. From germline, CDR1 is SGHNT and CDR2 YYREEE (reference sequence). The J segment lost 5 bases and the V segment lost 4 bases, leaving 9 bases of the junction unmatched. This CDR3 contains 16 residues. The CDR3 bases are TGTGCCAGCAGCCGTCCCACGACAGGGAATAATTCACCCCTCCACTTT. This sequence encodes CASSRPTTGNNSPLHF.

The V and J genes are TRBV19 and TRBJ1-5; TRBD1 aligns across 8 bases. The CDR3 runs 14 residues. Germline CDR1 is LNHDA and CDR2 is SQIVND (reference sequence). Losses at the gene ends were 5 bases for V and 3 bases for J; bases not matched to a gene: 3. CDR3 in DNA: TGTGCCAGTAGTGACAGGGGCACCAATCAGCCCCAGCATTTT. Its protein product is CASSDRGTNQPQHF. Drawing the rest from reference TRBV19 and TRBJ1-5, the complete variable domain is DGGITQSPKYLFRKEGQNVTLSCEQNLNHDAMYWYRQDPGQGLRLIYYSQIVNDFQKGDIAEGYSVSREKKESFPLTVTSAQKNPTAFYLCASSDRGTNQPQHFGDGTRLSIL.

V gene TRBV12-5 combines with J gene TRBJ2-3, with 7 bases lining up with TRBD2. J was trimmed by 0 bases and V by 7 bases; bases with no gene match: 4. In germline, CDR1 is LGHNT, CDR2 FRNRAP. The CDR3 spans 14 residues. CDR3 sequence (DNA): TGTGCTAGTGACGGGGGGATAAGCACAGATACGCAGTATTTT. Amino acids: CASDGGISTDTQYF.

The chain is built from TRBV6-5 and TRBJ1-2, with D possibly TRBD1 on 6 matching bases. The germline CDR1 and CDR2 sequences are MNHEY and SVGAGI. Trimming shortened V by 5 bases and J by 8 bases, and 12 bases separated the two germline ends. This CDR3 spans 12 amino acids. This CDR3 reads CASSPGVYGYTF. The CDR3, as DNA: TGTGCCAGCAGTCCAGGGGTTTACGGCTACACCTTC.

This clone is a singleton in its sample. The CDR3 is CASSLTPTGVNYGYTF. The CDR3 bases are TGTGCCAGCAGTTTAACCCCCACAGGTGTTAACTATGGCTACACCTTC. J is TRBJ1-2 and V is TRBV28, with a tentative D call TRBD1 (5 bases). Per germline, CDR1 MDHEN and CDR2 SYDVKM. Trimming pared 2 bases from V and 1 base from J, leaving 14 bases between. This CDR3 comprises 16 residues.

This chain uses TRBV19 with TRBJ1-5, with D possibly being TRBD1 (6 bases). The V gene lost 4 bases and the J gene lost 1 base, with 26 bases spanning the gap. The CDR3 is 20 amino acids. The germline gives CDR1 LNHDA, CDR2 SQIVND (reference sequence). The CDR3 sequence: CASSNRIEYRVGGSNQPQHF. For the CDR3, the DNA is TGTGCCAGTAGTAACCGGATCGAATACAGGGTAGGTGGGAGCAATCAGCCCCAGCATTTT.

The chain is built from TRBV25-1 and TRBJ1-2, with 8 bases aligning to TRBD1. This CDR3 has 14 residues. With V trimmed by 2 bases and J by 4 bases, 3 bases remained unmatched. Germline V lookup: CDR1 MGHDK, CDR2 SYGVNS. The CDR3 protein is CASSERTGIYGYTF. As DNA, the CDR3 is TGTGCCAGCAGTGAACGGACAGGGATCTATGGCTACACCTTC.

This CDR3 is CASQGRASGQETQYF. For the CDR3, the DNA is TGCGCCAGCCAAGGCCGGGCTAGCGGACAAGAGACCCAGTACTTC. The chain links TRBV10-2 to TRBJ2-5; 7 nucleotides agree with TRBD2. The germline V gene encodes CDR1 WSHSY and CDR2 SAAADI. The CDR3 is 15 residues long. With V trimmed by 8 bases and J by 2 bases, 11 bases remained unmatched.

The chain is built from TRBV30 and TRBJ2-7; 11 positions agree with TRBD1. Germline V gene sequence: CDR1 GTSNPN, CDR2 SVGIG (reference sequence). The CDR3 runs to 19 residues. J was trimmed by 4 bases and V by 4 bases; bases with no gene match: 21. CDR3 amino acids: CAWTLPPGQGENKHYEQYF. CDR3 nucleotides: TGTGCCTGGACCCTACCCCCGGGACAGGGGGAAAATAAGCATTACGAGCAGTACTTC.

This rearrangement joins TRBV5-1 to TRBJ2-5; TRBD1 matches 9 bases. V trimming: 2 bases; J trimming: 5 bases; junction bases outside the gene matches: 7. Germline V gene sequence: CDR1 SGHRS, CDR2 YFSETQ. This CDR3 spans 15 amino acids. CDR3 in DNA: TGCGCCAGCAGCTTCGGACAGGGGTATATGGAGACCCAGTACTTC. Amino acids: CASSFGQGYMETQYF.

This chain uses TRBV5-1 with TRBJ1-1; TRBD1 agrees at 10 bases. Trimming cost V 4 bases and J 1 base; bases outside gene matches: 7. Germline assignment: CDR1 SGHRS and CDR2 YFSETQ. This CDR3 contains 16 residues. DNA of the CDR3: TGCGCCAGCAGCGCGACAGGGGGCACCCGGAACACTGAAGCTTTCTTT. It yields the protein CASSATGGTRNTEAFF.

J is TRBJ1-1 and V is TRBV5-1; D is possibly TRBD1 (5 bases). This CDR3 comprises 15 residues. V shed 1 base and J shed 0 bases, with 10 bases lying between them. The V gene's germline CDR1 is SGHRS and CDR2 YFSETQ. The CDR3 reads CASSLRGSLNTEAFF. The CDR3 DNA follows: TGCGCCAGCAGCTTGAGGGGCAGCTTGAACACTGAAGCTTTCTTT.

This sequence joins TRBV30 and TRBJ2-4, with D tentatively TRBD1 (6 bases). Germline V gene data show CDR1 as GTSNPN and CDR2 as SVGIG (reference sequence). V was cut by 7 bases and J by 0 bases, with 16 bases left in between. CDR3 length equals 15 residues. The CDR3 protein is CAFHGQRLAKNIQYF. The CDR3 bases are TGTGCCTTCCACGGACAGAGACTAGCCAAAAACATTCAGTACTTC.

The chain uses TRBV19 and TRBJ2-3; D uncertain. The V end was cut by 3 bases, the J end by 2 bases, with 9 bases between. This CDR3 has 14 residues. The V gene's germline CDR1 is LNHDA and CDR2 SQIVND (reference sequence). CDR3 sequence reads: CASSIYLPTDTQYF. Here the CDR3 DNA reads TGTGCCAGTAGTATCTACCTACCCACAGATACGCAGTATTTT.

The chain joins TRBV28 to TRBJ1-2; 11 nucleotides line up with TRBD1. Germline CDR1 and CDR2: MDHEN and SYDVKM. This CDR3 contains 16 residues. V lost 1 base and J lost 2; bases outside the gene matches: 3. CDR3 sequence: CASSLYWDRGNYGYTF. DNA for the CDR3: TGTGCCAGCAGTTTATACTGGGACAGGGGGAACTATGGCTACACCTTC.

The chain couples TRBV19 to TRBJ1-6, with 12 bases aligning to TRBD1. Germline values: CDR1 LNHDA, CDR2 SQIVND (reference sequence). After removal of 3 bases from V and 14 bases from J, the junction contained 5 bases not matched to a gene. The CDR3 is made up of 14 amino acids. DNA of the CDR3: TGTGCCAGTAGTATGGGGACAGGGGGCGCGTCCCTCCACTTT. Amino acid sequence: CASSMGTGGASLHF.

The V call is TRBV4-1, the J call TRBJ2-1; the D is unclear. The CDR3 length is 16 residues. With 0 bases removed from V and 0 bases from J, the gap between germline ends came to 9 bases. Germline loops: CDR1 MGHRA, CDR2 YSYEKL. CDR3 nucleotides: TGCGCCAGCAGCCAAGAGAAGGCAGGCTCCTACAATGAGCAGTTCTTC. This codes for CASSQEKAGSYNEQFF.

The gene calls are TRBV6-1 and TRBJ1-1; a weak D match, TRBD1 (6 bases). Trimming removed 0 bases from V and 1 base from J, with 9 bases in between. The CDR3 is made up of 15 amino acids. From germline, CDR1 is MNHNS and CDR2 SASEGT. The CDR3 here is CASSEAVQGNTEAFF. The DNA of the CDR3 is TGTGCCAGCAGTGAAGCGGTACAGGGGAACACTGAAGCTTTCTTT.

V is TRBV5-4 and J is TRBJ2-6; 7 bases line up with TRBD1. Trimming cost V 5 bases and J 2 bases; bases outside gene matches: 10. Per the germline V gene, CDR1 is SGHNT and CDR2 is YYREEE (reference sequence). The CDR3 extends over 17 amino acids. This chain's CDR3 is CASRPDRSGTGANVLTF. In nucleotides, the CDR3 is TGTGCCAGCAGGCCGGACAGGTCAGGTACTGGGGCCAACGTCCTGACTTTC.

The chain is built from TRBV6-2 or TRBV6-3 and TRBJ2-2; 9 bases align to TRBD1. V was pared by 1 base and J by 7 bases, with 4 bases of the junction left unmatched. Germline-derived CDR1 and CDR2 are MNHEY and SVGEGT. The CDR3 length is 15 residues. For the CDR3, the DNA is TGTGCCAGCAGTTACTTCCGACAGGGGGACGGGGAGCTGTTTTTT. Protein: CASSYFRQGDGELFF.

The rearrangement uses TRBV28 and TRBJ1-2; TRBD1 aligns across 8 bases. V lost 4 bases and J lost 0; bases outside the gene matches: 7. This CDR3 is built from 16 residues. The germline gives CDR1 MDHEN, CDR2 SYDVKM. The CDR3 DNA reads as TGTGCCAGCAGTTCCTGGACAGGGTCAGCTAACTATGGCTACACCTTC. Amino acid sequence: CASSSWTGSANYGYTF.

This rearrangement joins TRBV5-1 to TRBJ2-5; maybe TRBD1 (6 bases). Germline V gene sequence: CDR1 SGHRS, CDR2 YFSETQ. The CDR3 loop spans 14 amino acids. Trimming pared 2 bases from V and 2 bases from J, leaving 10 bases between. The CDR3 spells CASSLSGQQETQYF. As DNA, the CDR3 is TGCGCCAGCAGCTTATCCGGACAGCAAGAGACCCAGTACTTC.

V gene TRBV5-1 combines with J gene TRBJ2-7; D is ambiguous. CDR3 length: 15 residues. Looked up from germline, CDR1 is SGHRS and CDR2 is YFSETQ. V was clipped by 9 bases and J by 1 base, with 20 bases between them. The CDR3 region has the DNA TGCGCCAACCCTGGCAGGTTATGCCTTTCCTACGAGCAGTACGTC. It encodes CANPGRLCLSYEQYV.

With regard to this clone: The junction differs from germline at one of its ends, possibly a read error. V and J are TRBV5-1 and TRBJ2-5; TRBD2 matches at 9 bases. Germline V CDR1 and CDR2: SGHRS, YFSETQ. The CDR3 length is 16 residues. The CDR3 nucleotides read TGCGCCCGCAGCTTGGCGGGGCGGGGGGGCTTGGAGACCCAGTACTTC. It specifies CARSLAGRGGLETQYF.

The chain links TRBV4-1 to TRBJ1-1, with D possibly matching TRBD1 (5 bases). Looked up from germline, CDR1 is MGHRA and CDR2 is YSYEKL. CDR3 length: 16 amino acids. The V end was cut by 0 bases, the J end by 5 bases, with 16 bases between. The CDR3, as DNA: TGCGCCAGCAGCCAAGAAGGCCGCGGGGGTTGGACTGAAGCTTTCTTT. Protein: CASSQEGRGGWTEAFF.

This chain joins TRBV28 and TRBJ2-7; 7 nucleotides align to TRBD2. There are 12 residues in the CDR3. The J segment lost 4 bases and the V segment lost 6 bases, leaving 3 bases of the junction unmatched. Germline V gene sequence: CDR1 MDHEN, CDR2 SYDVKM. The CDR3 DNA sequence: TGTGCCAGCAGGGAGGGAGGGTACGAGCAGTACTTC. Residues: CASREGGYEQYF.

The gene calls are TRBV5-4 and TRBJ1-4; 7 nucleotides line up with TRBD1. The CDR3 spans 14 residues. V dropped 4 bases and J dropped 3; count of bases not matched to a gene: 3. CDR1 SGHNT and CDR2 YYREEE come from the germline V gene (reference sequence). CDR3 nucleotides: TGTGCCAGCAGCCACGGACAGGCTAATGAAAAACTGTTTTTT. It yields the protein CASSHGQANEKLFF.